This TCR beta chain was profiled in a study of cytomegalovirus exposure and HLA in healthy donors. The CDR3 is 13 amino acids. From germline, CDR1 is LNHNV and CDR2 YYDKDF (reference sequence). V lost 1 base, J lost 4 bases, and 8 bases lay in between. The PCR employed 60 Vbeta primers together with 13 Jbeta primers. Some clones are missing from TCRdb's copy, which holds only in-frame ones; the method was immunoSEQ multiplex PCR. The data show about 150,000 clones, with over 75% seen just once and about 5.2% held by the top ten. Concerning this clone itself: Antigen specificity is unknown.

Broader study findings: In a later analysis, at a false discovery rate of 0.05, 15,000 to 20,000 TCR beta sequences matched HLA alleles. In a later analysis, several top co-occurrence clusters appeared linked to parvovirus B19, influenza, CMV and Epstein-Barr virus. Donor immune exposure was known only as CMV serostatus.

The sequencing sample was made of PBMCs. J is TRBJ2-7 and V is TRBV15; perhaps TRBD1 as D (6 bases). The sequence was obtained from a man aged 25-40 years in good health and CMV-seropositive. The CDR3 nucleotides read TGTGCCACCAGCAGAGGGACAGTTTACGAGCAGTACTTC. Its translation is CATSRGTVYEQYF. Looking up the rest from reference TRBV15 and TRBJ2-7 gives the full variable domain: DAMVIQNPRYQVTQFGKPVTLSCSQTLNHNVMYWYQQKSSQAPKLLFHYYDKDFNNEADTPDNFQSRRPNTSFCFLDIRSPGLGDTAMYLCATSRGTVYEQYFGPGTRLTVT.